This note documents a single TCR beta chain sequence. Its antigen remains unidentified. The sample belongs to a study of T cell repertoires in cytomegalovirus infection. Overall study context: Alongside well-studied HLA-B-restricted CMV epitopes, recently identified HLA-C-restricted CMV epitopes were also used. Indications of both CMV infection and matching HLA type were provided by public TCR beta signatures.

MiXCR, applied by TCRdb to the reads, yields one record per CDR3 protein. Of around 300,000 distinct CDR3 sequences listed, 20% to 30% are singletons. The CDR3 extends over 15 amino acids. V gave up 7 bases and J gave up 2 bases; unmatched junction bases: 8. The receptor comes from a human donor in good health (CMV status not recorded). Some clones in this sample may be carry-over from other donors' samples. The source was cultured PBMCs, collected from culture after CMV antigen stimulation. The chain is built from TRBV12-3 or TRBV12-4 and TRBJ1-5, with 7 bases identical to TRBD1. The CDR3 sequence: CASTISGQGNQPQHF. DNA for the CDR3: TGTGCCAGCACCATATCTGGACAGGGCAATCAGCCCCAGCATTTT.